Following are 10 T cell receptor beta chains from one sample sequenced in a study of CD8+ T cells in alopecia areata. Extracted from the samples, RNA was reverse transcribed into cDNA to serve as the sequencing template. The data were produced by immunoSEQ multiplex PCR, yet TCRdb's version contains in-frame clones alone and is incomplete. The sample lists roughly 20,000 clones, under 75% seen once, with 6.1% in the top ten. Sampling of alopecia areata patients yielded lesional scalp punch biopsies as well as peripheral blood. The material was skin, obtained at week 0. Receptor source: a human donor with alopecia areata.

The V and J genes are TRBV28 and TRBJ2-5; D is unclear. Between the trimmed V and J ends, which lost 6 bases and 2 bases, there was a span of 10 bases. The CDR3 has 13 amino acids. Germline CDR1 MDHEN, CDR2 SYDVKM. The CDR3 is CASRSGPQETQYF. In DNA, the CDR3 is TGTGCCAGCAGAAGTGGGCCGCAAGAGACCCAGTACTTC.

The V call is TRBV14, the J call TRBJ1-4; D is unresolved. The V and J ends lost 4 bases and 8 bases respectively, with 14 bases between them. Germline CDR1 and CDR2: SGHDN and FVKESK. This CDR3 is built from 14 residues. In DNA, the CDR3 is TGTGCCAGCAGCCTAAGTCCGTTATGGGAAAAACTGTTTTTT. This gives the protein CASSLSPLWEKLFF.

The J gene is TRBJ1-2, the V gene TRBV7-9; D might be TRBD1 (5 bases). Germline loops: CDR1 SEHNR, CDR2 FQNEAQ (reference sequence). V was pared by 5 bases and J by 7 bases, with 17 bases between. This CDR3 has 14 residues. CDR3 coding DNA: TGTGCCAGCAGCCCCACTCAGGGATCAGGTGGCTACACCTTC. Translation: CASSPTQGSGGYTF.

The CDR3 spells CASRGYRRDEKLFF. The CDR3 region has the DNA TGTGCCAGCCGGGGCTATAGAAGGGATGAAAAACTGTTTTTT. V usage is TRBV27 and J usage is TRBJ1-4, with TRBD1 as a possible D gene (5 bases). The germline V gene encodes CDR1 MNHEY and CDR2 SMNVEV (reference sequence). V was cut by 8 bases and J by 6 bases, with 16 bases left in between. The CDR3 extends over 14 amino acids.

The table lists this clone with a count of one. The rearrangement joins TRBV19 to TRBJ1-5, with D maybe TRBD1 (5 bases). The CDR3 contains 13 residues. Trimming removed 7 bases at V and 4 bases at J, with 11 bases between. The V gene's germline CDR1 is LNHDA and CDR2 SQIVND (reference sequence). The chain's CDR3 is CASKWRGNQPQHF. In nucleotides, the CDR3 is TGTGCCAGTAAGTGGAGGGGAAATCAGCCCCAGCATTTT.

The chain uses TRBV11-2 and TRBJ1-1; D may be TRBD1 (6 bases). V was shortened by 1 base and J by 1 base, with 16 bases between the two germline ends. Germline CDR1 SGHAT, CDR2 FQNNGV. The CDR3 runs 17 residues. DNA of the CDR3: TGTGCCAGCAGCTTAGCCGAATTGGGGGGCACGAACACTGAAGCTTTCTTT. This codes for CASSLAELGGTNTEAFF.

The rearrangement uses TRBV6-6 and TRBJ1-1, with D tentatively TRBD1 (5 bases). Germline V gene data show CDR1 as MNHNY and CDR2 as SVGAGI (reference sequence). The V end lost 5 bases, the J end lost 7 bases, and 11 bases lay between the germline ends. CDR3 length: 12 residues. This CDR3 is CASSPFRGEAFF. DNA of the CDR3: TGTGCCAGCAGTCCTTTTAGGGGTGAAGCTTTCTTT.

This clone was counted only a few times. This chain joins TRBV7-6 and TRBJ1-2; D is ambiguous. Germline assignment: CDR1 SGHVS and CDR2 FNYEAQ. Between the trimmed V and J ends, which lost 5 bases and 7 bases, there was a span of 17 bases. This CDR3 has 14 residues. For the CDR3, the DNA is TGTGCCAGCAGCCCGCGAGGGCTCCCGGGTGGCTACACCTTC. It specifies CASSPRGLPGGYTF.

The chain is built from TRBV6-5 and TRBJ2-5, with TRBD1 matching 9 bases. The assigned J gene may be wrong: the sequence end matches TRBJ2-7 better. The CDR3 extends over 15 amino acids. The germline V gene encodes CDR1 MNHEY and CDR2 SVGAGI. The chain's CDR3 is CASSYSGTGSDEQYF. DNA of the CDR3: TGTGCCAGCAGTTACTCCGGGACAGGGAGCGACGAGCAGTACTTC.

This clone occurred a few times. V gene TRBV29-1 combines with J gene TRBJ2-1, with D possibly being TRBD2 (6 bases). Looked up from germline, CDR1 is SQVTM and CDR2 is ANQGSEA. This CDR3 spans 13 amino acids. V was trimmed by 7 bases and J by 8 bases, leaving 18 bases between them. Written as DNA, the CDR3 is TGCAGCGCACATGACGGCGGGGTGGATGAGCAGTTCTTC. Translating gives CSAHDGGVDEQFF.